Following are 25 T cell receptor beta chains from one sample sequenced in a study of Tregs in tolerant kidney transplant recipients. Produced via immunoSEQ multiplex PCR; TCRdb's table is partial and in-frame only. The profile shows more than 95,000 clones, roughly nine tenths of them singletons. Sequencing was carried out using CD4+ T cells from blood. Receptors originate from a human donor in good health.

The CDR3 sequence is CAWRPTSRPYEQYF. The CDR3 bases are TGTGCCTGGAGGCCCACTAGCAGGCCCTACGAGCAGTACTTC. The J gene is TRBJ2-7, the V gene TRBV30, with D possibly matching TRBD2 (6 bases). This CDR3 is built from 14 residues. Trimming cost V 3 bases and J 2 bases, with 14 bases left between them. The germline V gene encodes CDR1 GTSNPN and CDR2 SVGIG (reference sequence).

The CDR3 region is CASSERGNTIYF. CDR3 bases: TGTGCCAGCAGTGAGCGGGGAAACACCATATATTTT. The chain employs TRBV2 and TRBJ1-3; D call uncertain. This CDR3 spans 12 amino acids. Between the trimmed V and J ends, which lost 3 bases and 4 bases, there was a span of 4 bases. The germline CDR1 and CDR2 sequences are SNHLY and FYNNEI.

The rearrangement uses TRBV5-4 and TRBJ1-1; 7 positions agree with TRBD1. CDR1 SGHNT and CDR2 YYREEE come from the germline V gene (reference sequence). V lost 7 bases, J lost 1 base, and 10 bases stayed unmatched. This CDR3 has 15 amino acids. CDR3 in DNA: TGTGCCAGCGGCCGCTGGGACAGCTGGAACACTGAAGCTTTCTTT. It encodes CASGRWDSWNTEAFF. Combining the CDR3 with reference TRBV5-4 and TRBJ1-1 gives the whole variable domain ETGVTQSPTHLIKTRGQQVTLRCSSQSGHNTVSWYQQALGQGPQFIFQYYREEENGRGNFPPRFSGLQFPNYSSELNVNALELDDSALYLCASGRWDSWNTEAFFGQGTRLTVV.

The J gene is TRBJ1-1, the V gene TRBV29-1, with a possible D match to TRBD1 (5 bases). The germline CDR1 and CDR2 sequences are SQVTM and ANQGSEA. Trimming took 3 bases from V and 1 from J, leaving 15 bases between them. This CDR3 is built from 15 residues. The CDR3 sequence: CSVEPRALGNTEAFF. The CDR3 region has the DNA TGCAGCGTTGAGCCCAGGGCCTTGGGGAACACTGAAGCTTTCTTT.

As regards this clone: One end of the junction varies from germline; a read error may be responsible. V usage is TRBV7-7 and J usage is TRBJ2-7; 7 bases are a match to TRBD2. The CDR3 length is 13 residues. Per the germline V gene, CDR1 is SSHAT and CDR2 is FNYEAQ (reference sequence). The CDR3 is CASSPQGGTLLCF. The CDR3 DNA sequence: TGTGCTAGCAGCCCCCAGGGAGGGACCCTATTATGCTTC.

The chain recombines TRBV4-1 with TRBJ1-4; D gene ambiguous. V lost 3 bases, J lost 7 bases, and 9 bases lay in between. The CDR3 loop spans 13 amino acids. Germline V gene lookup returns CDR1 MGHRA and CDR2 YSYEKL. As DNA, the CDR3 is TGCGCCAGCAGCCAGGCTATGGGTGAAAAACTGTTTTTT. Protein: CASSQAMGEKLFF.

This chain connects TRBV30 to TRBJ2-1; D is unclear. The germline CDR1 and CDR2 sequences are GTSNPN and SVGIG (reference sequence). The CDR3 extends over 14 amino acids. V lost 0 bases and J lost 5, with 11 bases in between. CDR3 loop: CAWSVGWDNNEQFF. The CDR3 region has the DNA TGTGCCTGGAGTGTCGGCTGGGATAACAATGAGCAGTTCTTC.

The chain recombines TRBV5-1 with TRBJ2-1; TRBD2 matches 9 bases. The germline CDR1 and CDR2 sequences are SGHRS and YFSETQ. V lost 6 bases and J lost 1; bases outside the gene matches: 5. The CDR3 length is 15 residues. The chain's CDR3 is CASKGLANSYNEQFF. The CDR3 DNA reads TGCGCCAGCAAGGGACTAGCCAATTCCTACAATGAGCAGTTCTTC.

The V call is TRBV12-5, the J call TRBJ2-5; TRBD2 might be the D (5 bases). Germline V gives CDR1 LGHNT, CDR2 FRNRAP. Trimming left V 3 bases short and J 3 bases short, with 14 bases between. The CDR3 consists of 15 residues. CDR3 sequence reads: CASGFDGLAEETQYF. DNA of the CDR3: TGTGCTAGTGGTTTCGACGGACTTGCGGAAGAGACCCAGTACTTC.

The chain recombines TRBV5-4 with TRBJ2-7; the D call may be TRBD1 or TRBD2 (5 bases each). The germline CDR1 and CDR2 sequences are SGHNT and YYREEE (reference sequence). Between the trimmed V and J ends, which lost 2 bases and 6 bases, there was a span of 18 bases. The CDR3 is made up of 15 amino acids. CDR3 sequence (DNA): TGTGCCAGCAGCTTTGGCCCCGCCAGGGAGCGCGAGCAGTACTTC. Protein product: CASSFGPAREREQYF.

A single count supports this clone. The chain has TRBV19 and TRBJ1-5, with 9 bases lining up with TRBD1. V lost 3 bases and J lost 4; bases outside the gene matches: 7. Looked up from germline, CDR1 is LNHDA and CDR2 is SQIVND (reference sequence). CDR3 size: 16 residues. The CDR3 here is CASSILGQGGNQPQHF. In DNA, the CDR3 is TGTGCCAGTAGTATCTTGGGACAGGGAGGGAATCAGCCCCAGCATTTT.

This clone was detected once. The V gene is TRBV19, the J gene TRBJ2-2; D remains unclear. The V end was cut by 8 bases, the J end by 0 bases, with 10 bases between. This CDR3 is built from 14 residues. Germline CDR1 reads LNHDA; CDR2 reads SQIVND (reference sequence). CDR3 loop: CASQTSTNTGELFF. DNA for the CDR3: TGTGCCAGTCAAACATCCACGAACACCGGGGAGCTGTTTTTT.

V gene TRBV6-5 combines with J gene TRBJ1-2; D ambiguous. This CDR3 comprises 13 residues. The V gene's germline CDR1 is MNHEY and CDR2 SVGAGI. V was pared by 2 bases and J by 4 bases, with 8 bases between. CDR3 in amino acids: CASSYPGFYGYTF. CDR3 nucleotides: TGTGCCAGCAGTTACCCCGGGTTCTATGGCTACACCTTC.

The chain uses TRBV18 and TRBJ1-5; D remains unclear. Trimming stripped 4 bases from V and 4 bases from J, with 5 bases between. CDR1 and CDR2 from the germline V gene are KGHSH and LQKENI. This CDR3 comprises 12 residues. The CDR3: CASSLYNQPQHF. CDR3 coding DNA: TGTGCCAGCTCACTCTATAATCAGCCCCAGCATTTT.

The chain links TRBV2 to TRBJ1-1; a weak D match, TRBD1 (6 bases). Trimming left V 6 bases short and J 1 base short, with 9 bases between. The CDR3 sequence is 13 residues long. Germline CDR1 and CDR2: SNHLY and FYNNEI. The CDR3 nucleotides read TGTGCCAGCAGGGGGGGGCCGAACACTGAAGCTTTCTTT. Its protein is CASRGGPNTEAFF.

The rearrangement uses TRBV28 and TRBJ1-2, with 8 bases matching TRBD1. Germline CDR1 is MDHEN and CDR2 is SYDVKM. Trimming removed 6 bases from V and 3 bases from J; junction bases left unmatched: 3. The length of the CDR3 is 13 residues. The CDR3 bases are TGTGCCAGCAGGGTGGGACAGGACTATGGCTACACCTTC. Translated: CASRVGQDYGYTF.

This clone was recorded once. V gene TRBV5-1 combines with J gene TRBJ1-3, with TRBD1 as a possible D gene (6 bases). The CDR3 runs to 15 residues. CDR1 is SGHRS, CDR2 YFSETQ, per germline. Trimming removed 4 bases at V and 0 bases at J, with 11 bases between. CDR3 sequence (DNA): TGCGCCAGCAGCCCGCCACAGGGCTCTGGAAACACCATATATTTT. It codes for CASSPPQGSGNTIYF.

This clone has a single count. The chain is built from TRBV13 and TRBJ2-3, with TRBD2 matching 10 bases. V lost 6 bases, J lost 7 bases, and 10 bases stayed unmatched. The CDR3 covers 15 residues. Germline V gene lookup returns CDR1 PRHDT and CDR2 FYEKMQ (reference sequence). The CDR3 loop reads CASSDQREGGYTQYF. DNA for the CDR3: TGTGCCAGCAGTGACCAGCGGGAGGGCGGATATACGCAGTATTTT.

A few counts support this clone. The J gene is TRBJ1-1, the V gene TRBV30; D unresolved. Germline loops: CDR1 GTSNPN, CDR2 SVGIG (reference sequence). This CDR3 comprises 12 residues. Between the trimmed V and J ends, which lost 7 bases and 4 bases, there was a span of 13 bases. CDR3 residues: CASISYGTEAFF. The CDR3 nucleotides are TGTGCCTCCATCTCATACGGCACTGAAGCTTTCTTT.

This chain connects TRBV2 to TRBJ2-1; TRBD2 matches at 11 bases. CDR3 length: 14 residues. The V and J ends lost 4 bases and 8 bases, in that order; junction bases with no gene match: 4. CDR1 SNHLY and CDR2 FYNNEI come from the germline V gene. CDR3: CASSGLAGGYEQFF. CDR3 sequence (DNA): TGTGCCAGCAGTGGGCTAGCGGGAGGCTATGAGCAGTTCTTC.

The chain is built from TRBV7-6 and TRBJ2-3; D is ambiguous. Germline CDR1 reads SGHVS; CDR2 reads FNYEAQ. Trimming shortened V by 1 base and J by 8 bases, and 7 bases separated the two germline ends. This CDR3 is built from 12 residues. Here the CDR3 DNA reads TGTGCCAGCAGCTTAGTTTCTGGTACGCAGTATTTT. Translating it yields CASSLVSGTQYF. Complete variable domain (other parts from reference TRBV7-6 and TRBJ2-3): GAGVSQSPRYKVTKRGQDVALRCDPISGHVSLYWYRQALGQGPEFLTYFNYEAQQDKSGLPNDRFSAERPEGSISTLTIQRTEQRDSAMYRCASSLVSGTQYFGPGTRLTVL.

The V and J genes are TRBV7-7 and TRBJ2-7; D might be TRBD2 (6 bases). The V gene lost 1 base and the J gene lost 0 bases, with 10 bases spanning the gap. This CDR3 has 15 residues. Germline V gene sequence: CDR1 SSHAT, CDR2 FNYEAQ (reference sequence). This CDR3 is CASSLVGGPSYEQYF. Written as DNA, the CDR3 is TGTGCCAGCAGCTTAGTCGGGGGTCCCTCCTACGAGCAGTACTTC. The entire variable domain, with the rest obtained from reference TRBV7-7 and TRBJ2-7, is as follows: GAGVSQSPRYKVTKRGQDVTLRCDPISSHATLYWYQQALGQGPEFLTYFNYEAQPDKSGLPSDRFSAERPEGSISTLTIQRTEQRDSAMYRCASSLVGGPSYEQYFGPGTRLTVT.

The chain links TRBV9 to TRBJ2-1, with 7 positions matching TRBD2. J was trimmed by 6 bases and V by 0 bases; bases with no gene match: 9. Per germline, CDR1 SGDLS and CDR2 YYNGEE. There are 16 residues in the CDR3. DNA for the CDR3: TGTGCCAGCAGCGTAGGGGGCGGGAGATTAATCAATGAGCAGTTCTTC. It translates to CASSVGGGRLINEQFF.

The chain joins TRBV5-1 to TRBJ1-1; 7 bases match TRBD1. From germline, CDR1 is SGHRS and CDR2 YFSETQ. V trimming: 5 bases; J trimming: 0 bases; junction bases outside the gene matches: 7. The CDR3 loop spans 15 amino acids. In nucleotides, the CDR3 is TGCGCCAGCAGTCGATGGGACAGCATGAACACTGAAGCTTTCTTT. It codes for CASSRWDSMNTEAFF.

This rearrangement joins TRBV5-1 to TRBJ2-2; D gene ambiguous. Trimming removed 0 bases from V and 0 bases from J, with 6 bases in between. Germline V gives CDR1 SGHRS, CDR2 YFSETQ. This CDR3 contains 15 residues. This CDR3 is CASSLGASNTGELFF. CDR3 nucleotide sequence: TGCGCCAGCAGCTTGGGCGCCTCGAACACCGGGGAGCTGTTTTTT.